This T cell receptor (beta chain) was recovered during a study of T cell repertoires in cytomegalovirus infection. On the study more broadly: Public TCR beta signatures provided an indication of both CMV infection and a matching HLA type. Study-level results: The cumulative frequency of public TCR beta families identified carriers of CMV plus the relevant HLA. Ex vivo, HLA-C-restricted CMV-specific TCR beta clonotypes prevailed over the rest of the response.

Germline V gene data show CDR1 as MNHNS and CDR2 as SASEGT. V lost 5 bases and J 2 bases, leaving 9 bases between the germline ends. The CDR3 covers 14 residues. A note on this clonotype: Its antigen is as yet unknown.

In TCRdb, the reads were re-called with MiXCR into one record per CDR3 protein. The sample lists hundreds of thousands of distinct CDR3 sequences; 15% to 20% were seen once. The chain recombines TRBV6-1 with TRBJ2-2; D call uncertain. The origin of this receptor is a human donor in good health (CMV status not recorded). Some clones in this sample may be carry-over from other donors' samples. Material for sequencing was PBMCs. The CDR3: CASSPDSNTGELFF. As DNA, the CDR3 is TGTGCCAGCAGTCCGGATAGTAACACCGGGGAGCTGTTTTTT.